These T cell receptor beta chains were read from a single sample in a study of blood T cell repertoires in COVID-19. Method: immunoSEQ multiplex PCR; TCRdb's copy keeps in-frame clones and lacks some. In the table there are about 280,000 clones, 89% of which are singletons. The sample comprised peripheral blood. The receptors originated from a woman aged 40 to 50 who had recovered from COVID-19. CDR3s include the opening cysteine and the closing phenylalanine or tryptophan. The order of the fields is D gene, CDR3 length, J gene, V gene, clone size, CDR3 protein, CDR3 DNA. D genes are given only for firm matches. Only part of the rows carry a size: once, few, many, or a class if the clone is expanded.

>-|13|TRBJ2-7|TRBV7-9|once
CASSLPGTYEQYF
TGTGCCAGCAGCTTACCGGGGACCTACGAGCAGTACTTC
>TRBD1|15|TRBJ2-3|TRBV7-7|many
CASSIGTGATDTQYF
TGTGCCAGCAGCATAGGGACAGGGGCAACGGATACGCAGTATTTT
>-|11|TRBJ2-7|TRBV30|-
CAWRDNYEQYF
TGTGCCTGGAGGGACAACTACGAGCAGTACTTC
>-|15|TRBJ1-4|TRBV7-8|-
CASSATRGTNEKLFF
TGTGCCAGCAGCGCGACCCGGGGAACTAATGAAAAACTGTTTTTT
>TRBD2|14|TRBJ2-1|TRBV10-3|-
CAISEPRLAGGQFF
TGTGCCATCAGTGAGCCGAGACTAGCGGGGGGGCAGTTCTTC
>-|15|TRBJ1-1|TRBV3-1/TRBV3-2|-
CASSLGLGMNTEAFF
TGTGCCAGCAGCCTAGGACTCGGGATGAACACTGAAGCTTTCTTT
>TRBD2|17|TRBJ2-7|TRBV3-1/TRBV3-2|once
CASSQAGSGGFVYEQYF
TGTGCCAGCAGCCAAGCCGGCAGCGGGGGCTTCGTCTACGAGCAGTACTTC
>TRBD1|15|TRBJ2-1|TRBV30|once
CAWSVVDRGGNEQFF
TGTGCCTGGAGTGTCGTTGACAGGGGGGGGAATGAGCAGTTCTTC
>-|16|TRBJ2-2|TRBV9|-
CASSVAGGERTGELFF
TGTGCCAGCAGCGTAGCAGGCGGGGAACGAACCGGGGAGCTGTTTTTT
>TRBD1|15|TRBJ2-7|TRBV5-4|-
CASSYGTGGKYEQYF
TGTGCCAGCAGCTACGGGACAGGGGGCAAGTACGAGCAGTACTTC
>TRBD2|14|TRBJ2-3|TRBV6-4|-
CARNAAGEGDTQYF
TGTGCCAGAAATGCGGCGGGAGAGGGAGATACGCAGTATTTT
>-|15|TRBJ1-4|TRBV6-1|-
CASSEATGSYEKLFF
TGTGCCAGCAGTGAAGCTACGGGGTCGTACGAAAAACTGTTTTTT
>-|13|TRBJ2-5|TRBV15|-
CATSTGPLETQYF
TGTGCCACCAGCACAGGGCCGTTAGAGACCCAGTACTTC
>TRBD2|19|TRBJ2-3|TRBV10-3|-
CAISPPEGLAGAVTDTQYF
TGTGCCATCAGCCCCCCCGAGGGACTAGCGGGAGCGGTCACAGATACGCAGTATTTT
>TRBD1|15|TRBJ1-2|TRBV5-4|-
CASSPGQGLNYGYTF
TGTGCCAGCAGCCCGGGACAGGGCCTTAACTATGGCTACACCTTC
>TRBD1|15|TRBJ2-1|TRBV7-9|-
CASSFQGAESNEQFF
TGTGCCAGCAGCTTTCAGGGGGCGGAGAGTAATGAGCAGTTCTTC
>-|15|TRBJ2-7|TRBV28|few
CASSLVTGYNYEQYF
TGTGCCAGCAGTTTAGTCACAGGTTATAATTACGAGCAGTACTTC
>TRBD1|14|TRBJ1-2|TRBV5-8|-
CASSLDRGDYGYTF
TGTGCCAGCAGCTTGGACAGGGGGGACTATGGCTACACCTTC
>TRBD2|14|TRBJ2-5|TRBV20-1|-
CSASRLAGVETQYF
TGCAGTGCTAGTCGGCTAGCGGGAGTTGAGACCCAGTACTTC
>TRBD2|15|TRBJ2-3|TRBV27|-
CASRPGLAGADTQYF
TGTGCCAGCAGACCGGGACTAGCGGGAGCAGATACGCAGTATTTT
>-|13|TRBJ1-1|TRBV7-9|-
CASSLNGGLEAFF
TGTGCCAGCAGCTTAAACGGAGGGTTAGAAGCTTTCTTT
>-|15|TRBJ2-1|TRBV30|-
CAWSVRGKPYNEQFF
TGTGCCTGGAGTGTAAGGGGTAAGCCCTACAATGAGCAGTTCTTC
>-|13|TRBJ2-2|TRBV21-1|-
CASSTSDTGELFF
TGTGCCAGCAGCACCAGCGACACCGGGGAGCTGTTTTTT
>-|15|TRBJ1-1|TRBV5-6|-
CASSLEGGRNTEAFF
TGTGCCAGCAGCTTGGAGGGGGGGCGGAACACTGAAGCTTTCTTT